This TCR beta chain emerged from a study of blood T cell repertoires in COVID-19. Study in general: Researchers got acute and convalescent COVID-19 samples from the United States, Italy and Spain.

This CDR3 comprises 13 residues. V was pared by 1 base and J by 7 bases, with 11 bases between. Per the original methods: Counts of nucleated cells, estimated from reference gene primer amplification, were obtained. Some clones are missing from TCRdb's copy, which holds only in-frame ones; the method was immunoSEQ multiplex PCR. V and J calls and clone size are those listed in that table; D and trimming were worked out from the DNA. The repertoire holds about 150,000 clones, with approximately 82% as singletons. This clone was picked up a small number of times. V gene TRBV5-3 combines with J gene TRBJ1-1; D not resolved. TRBV5-3 is flagged as an ORF with uncertain function. Sequenced material: peripheral blood. The clonotype was recovered from a human donor with acute or convalescent COVID-19. The donor label of this sample is uncertain. The DNA for the CDR3 is TGTGCCAGAAGCTTGAAGCGCCCGGGTGAAGCTTTCTTT. It yields the protein CARSLKRPGEAFF.